The rows below give T cell receptor beta chains drawn from one sample of a study of early T cells in non-severe SARS-CoV-2 infection. Using its own MiXCR run on the 5' RACE reads, TCRdb lists one record per CDR3 protein. The table shows more than 25,000 distinct CDR3 sequences, with 5.7% occurring only once. Material for sequencing was whole blood. These receptors all stem from an adult who was a healthcare worker with PCR-confirmed SARS-CoV-2 infection or an uninfected control (not recorded which). Each CDR3 is given with its conserved first and last residue. Part of the rows lack a size; the others show once, few, many or a class for expanded clones.

TRBV7-2,TRBJ1-6,many,CASSSQGANSPLHF
TRBV7-3,TRBJ2-2,.,CASSLTDQGELFF
TRBV6-2/TRBV6-3,TRBJ1-1,few,CASTKVGTTEAFF
TRBV6-1,TRBJ2-7,large,CASSEAGRDLVEQYF
TRBV28,TRBJ2-3,many,CATAGSDTQYF
TRBV5-1,TRBJ2-7,few,CASSRGTGSTYEQYF
TRBV28,TRBJ2-7,.,CASKLLAGAPGEQYF
TRBV20-1,TRBJ2-7,many,CSASVASGGYEQYF
TRBV27,TRBJ1-4,.,CASSFQTPGQGAPSYPNEKLFF
TRBV19,TRBJ1-5,many,CASSTRTGAPYSNQPQHF
TRBV7-2,TRBJ1-1,.,CASSLRDGSEAFF
TRBV5-1,TRBJ1-3,few,CASSSSRQTNGNTIYF
TRBV11-3,TRBJ2-1,.,CASSPLGDRNEQFF
TRBV6-1,TRBJ2-5,few,CASSIDRVQETQYF
TRBV15,TRBJ2-7,many,CATSLPTTGDVSYEQYF
TRBV18,TRBJ2-7,few,CASSPLIGGAIYEQYF
TRBV28,TRBJ2-3,.,CASSLSGGVVDTQYF
TRBV3-1,TRBJ2-1,many,CASSHRFSLKRGESDEQFF
TRBV27,TRBJ1-2,medium-sized,CASSLSIQGIDGYTF
TRBV28,TRBJ1-5,.,CASSPQDTHPNQPQHF
TRBV20-1,TRBJ2-3,many,CSATGASGAFIGNTQYF
TRBV7-9,TRBJ1-1,medium-sized,CASSTQGNTEAFF
TRBV6-5,TRBJ1-3,many,CASSYSSGVSGNTIYF
TRBV7-9,TRBJ1-1,many,CASKTFSTEAFF
TRBV6-1,TRBJ2-1,many,CASSEMVGGVRANEQFF
TRBV9,TRBJ2-3,few,CASSPAGPDTQYF
TRBV5-1,TRBJ2-2,many,CASSLMGGHGELFF
TRBV7-9,TRBJ1-1,.,CASSLDQLGAGATEAFF
TRBV10-3,TRBJ1-1,many,CAISDSRVGGFTEAFF
TRBV6-2/TRBV6-3,TRBJ2-2,many,CASRLPGTKLTGELFF
TRBV12-3/TRBV12-4,TRBJ1-1,.,CASSPTGGSEAFF
TRBV15,TRBJ2-1,many,CATSRDRGIYNEQFF
TRBV29-1,TRBJ1-1,.,CSVVSRLASLNTEAFF
TRBV2,TRBJ2-4,many,CASLDGGLAKNIQYF
TRBV6-6,TRBJ2-1,.,CASSYGRDGGDEQFF
TRBV29-1,TRBJ1-1,many,CSVAPNTEAFF
TRBV28,TRBJ2-7,medium-sized,CASRDPGWEGSEQYF
TRBV4-3,TRBJ2-1,.,CASSQERDLLYNEQFF
TRBV5-1,TRBJ2-3,.,CASSLSGESTDTQYF
TRBV4-3,TRBJ1-3,.,CASSQVAETAGNTIYF
TRBV6-1,TRBJ2-1,many,CASSESVGSIDEQFF
TRBV29-1,TRBJ1-6,many,CSVAAGRDSPLHF
TRBV7-6,TRBJ2-3,few,CASSPKGQGNGADTQYF
TRBV13,TRBJ2-3,many,CASTHTLGTTDTQYF
TRBV20-1,TRBJ1-1,many,CSYRGTMNTEAFF
TRBV20-1,TRBJ2-3,few,CSASDGRSSTDTQYF
TRBV12-3/TRBV12-4,TRBJ2-5,many,CASSFLQETQYF
TRBV27,TRBJ2-6,many,CASSERDSGANVLTF
TRBV20-1,TRBJ2-7,many,CSASDTGYEQYF
TRBV19,TRBJ2-3,.,CASSTPGVTDTQYF
TRBV5-8,TRBJ2-7,.,CASSLETGLRTYEQYF
TRBV11-3,TRBJ2-7,many,CASSLSSGSSYEQYF
TRBV2,TRBJ1-4,few,CASSEESTQLFF